A single sample gave rise to the 20 T cell receptor beta chains below, sequenced in a study of cytomegalovirus exposure and HLA in healthy donors. In the PCR, 60 Vbeta and 13 Jbeta primers were used. Assay: immunoSEQ multiplex PCR; the TCRdb copy retains only in-frame clones and omits some. The table includes about 110,000 clones, around 68% detected once. The sequencing sample was made of PBMCs. The receptor source for this set is a woman between 40 and 55 years old in good health and CMV-seropositive.

The gene calls are TRBV19 and TRBJ1-1; D is undetermined. Looked up from germline, CDR1 is LNHDA and CDR2 is SQIVND (reference sequence). CDR3 length equals 15 residues. V shed 6 bases and J shed 0 bases, with 14 bases lying between them. The CDR3 protein is CASRNITMMNTEAFF. The DNA for the CDR3 is TGTGCCAGTAGAAACATAACGATGATGAACACTGAAGCTTTCTTT.

This sequence joins TRBV4-2 and TRBJ2-1; 7 nucleotides align to TRBD2. Germline V gene lookup returns CDR1 LGHNA and CDR2 YNFKEQ. The CDR3 contains 17 residues. Trimming cost V 0 bases and J 0 bases; bases outside gene matches: 5. CDR3 loop: CASSQEGGRFSYNEQFF. In nucleotides, the CDR3 is TGTGCCAGCAGCCAAGAGGGCGGGAGATTCTCCTACAATGAGCAGTTCTTC.

The table lists this clone with a few counts. The chain carries TRBV19 and TRBJ1-5; TRBD1 agrees at 9 bases. CDR3 size: 15 residues. Germline V gene lookup returns CDR1 LNHDA and CDR2 SQIVND (reference sequence). Trimming at V came to 7 bases and at J to 3 bases, leaving 7 bases not matched to a gene. This CDR3 is CASTRTGAPNQPQHF. The CDR3 bases are TGTGCCAGTACTCGGACAGGGGCCCCCAATCAGCCCCAGCATTTT.

This clone was seen a few times. At one boundary the junction diverges from the germline segment, which might be a read error. The chain joins TRBV11-2 to TRBJ1-3, with D possibly being TRBD1 (5 bases). Germline values: CDR1 SGHAT, CDR2 FQNNGV. The CDR3 sequence is 17 residues long. CDR3 region: CASSQRHGGRTGNTIYF. As DNA, the CDR3 is TGCGCCAGCAGCCAAAGGCACGGGGGTCGGACTGGAAACACCATATATTTT.

This clone appeared a single time. The chain has TRBV19 and TRBJ2-5; D ambiguous. CDR1 LNHDA and CDR2 SQIVND come from the germline V gene (reference sequence). The length of the CDR3 is 13 residues. The V gene lost 6 bases and the J gene lost 5 bases, with 13 bases spanning the gap. CDR3 sequence reads: CASSRVSWETQYF. The CDR3 DNA sequence: TGTGCCAGTAGCCGCGTGAGTTGGGAGACCCAGTACTTC.

The chain carries TRBV7-9 and TRBJ1-4; the match to TRBD1 covers 11 bases. CDR1 is SEHNR and CDR2 is FQNEAQ in the germline V gene (reference sequence). After removal of 5 bases from V and 0 bases from J, the junction contained 11 bases not matched to a gene. The CDR3 runs to 19 residues. The CDR3 DNA reads TGTGCCAGCAGCCACGGAGGGGACAGGGGGATTGCAACTAATGAAAAACTGTTTTTT. Protein: CASSHGGDRGIATNEKLFF.

The chain's CDR3 is CATSRDLLAGGGNIQYF. The DNA for the CDR3 is TGTGCCACCAGCAGAGATTTACTAGCGGGAGGTGGGAACATTCAGTACTTC. V usage is TRBV15 and J usage is TRBJ2-4; TRBD2 agrees at 12 bases. The CDR3 contains 17 residues. J lost 7 bases, V lost 0 bases, and 7 bases had no gene match. Germline V gene sequence: CDR1 LNHNV, CDR2 YYDKDF (reference sequence). The full variable domain, completed using reference TRBV15 and TRBJ2-4, is DAMVIQNPRYQVTQFGKPVTLSCSQTLNHNVMYWYQQKSSQAPKLLFHYYDKDFNNEADTPDNFQSRRPNTSFCFLDIRSPGLGDTAMYLCATSRDLLAGGGNIQYFGAGTRLSVL.

This clone has only a few counts. Within the sample, other DNA sequences also encode this same CDR3. The rearrangement links TRBV7-9 to TRBJ2-5; D may be TRBD1 (5 bases). CDR3 length: 17 residues. Germline V gene data show CDR1 as SEHNR and CDR2 as FQNEAQ (reference sequence). V gave up 5 bases and J gave up 3 bases, with 22 bases separating them. CDR3 coding DNA: TGTGCCAGCAGCGCCGACCTTGGAGACAGAACCGAAGAGACCCAGTACTTC. Its translation: CASSADLGDRTEETQYF.

The chain employs TRBV14 and TRBJ2-1; 12 bases map to TRBD2. The CDR3 runs to 14 residues. V dropped 4 bases and J dropped 8; count of bases not matched to a gene: 3. From germline, CDR1 is SGHDN and CDR2 FVKESK. The CDR3 region is CASSRTSGEDEQFF. CDR3 DNA sequence: TGTGCCAGCAGCCGGACTAGCGGGGAGGATGAGCAGTTCTTC.

The chain couples TRBV29-1 to TRBJ2-7, with TRBD1 as a possible D gene (5 bases). Germline V gives CDR1 SQVTM, CDR2 ANQGSEA. CDR3 length: 13 amino acids. Trimming left V 4 bases short and J 2 bases short, with 12 bases between. CDR3 in amino acids: CSVVTGGPYEQYF. The DNA for the CDR3 is TGCAGCGTTGTAACAGGTGGGCCCTACGAGCAGTACTTC.

This chain connects TRBV2 to TRBJ1-5, with TRBD1 matching 8 bases. From germline, CDR1 is SNHLY and CDR2 FYNNEI. The CDR3 loop spans 13 amino acids. J gave up 3 bases and V 7 bases, and 2 bases lay outside the gene matches. Here the CDR3 reads CASKGQANQPQHF. In DNA form, the CDR3 reads TGTGCCAGCAAGGGACAGGCCAATCAGCCCCAGCATTTT.

This chain's CDR3 is CATSREWTSMGDNEQYF. DNA for the CDR3: TGTGCCACCAGCAGAGAGTGGACTAGCATGGGGGATAACGAGCAGTACTTC. The chain uses TRBV15 and TRBJ2-7; 8 bases are a match to TRBD2. The CDR3 has 17 residues. The germline V gene has CDR1 LNHNV and CDR2 YYDKDF (reference sequence). With V trimmed by 0 bases and J by 5 bases, 12 bases remained unmatched.

The rearrangement uses TRBV18 and TRBJ1-2, with 9 bases aligning to TRBD1. Germline V gene lookup returns CDR1 KGHSH and CDR2 LQKENI. The junction had 7 bases not matched to a gene; V was cut back by 3 bases and J by 2 bases. This CDR3 contains 16 residues. Here the CDR3 reads CASSPGTGKGNYGYTF. CDR3 bases: TGTGCCAGCTCACCTGGGACAGGGAAAGGGAACTATGGCTACACCTTC.

In this sample, this clone turned up a few times. The rearrangement uses TRBV27 and TRBJ1-1, with TRBD1 matching 7 bases. The V gene end was trimmed by 6 bases and the J gene end by 4 bases; junction bases not matched to a gene: 5. Germline V gene sequence: CDR1 MNHEY, CDR2 SMNVEV (reference sequence). The CDR3 runs to 13 residues. The CDR3 region is CASSLGQATEAFF. Here the CDR3 DNA reads TGTGCCAGCAGCCTTGGACAGGCCACTGAAGCTTTCTTT.

Only one count was recorded for this clone. The chain is built from TRBV28 and TRBJ2-2, with 10 nucleotides matching TRBD1. With V trimmed by 3 bases and J by 7 bases, 5 bases remained unmatched. Germline lookup yields CDR1 MDHEN and CDR2 SYDVKM. The CDR3 is made up of 15 amino acids. The CDR3 protein is CASSFRQGASGELFF. The CDR3, as DNA: TGTGCCAGCAGTTTTCGACAGGGGGCGAGCGGGGAGCTGTTTTTT.

The J gene is TRBJ2-6, the V gene TRBV6-4, with no clear D. This CDR3 is built from 14 residues. Between the trimmed V and J ends, which lost 4 bases and 0 bases, there was a span of 4 bases. CDR1 MRHNA and CDR2 SNTAGT come from the germline V gene. CDR3 bases: TGTGCCAGCAGTGGGAGCTCTGGGGCCAACGTCCTGACTTTC. Translated: CASSGSSGANVLTF.

The rearrangement joins TRBV4-2 to TRBJ1-6; 10 nucleotides align to TRBD1. The CDR3 loop spans 16 amino acids. V was clipped by 3 bases and J by 4 bases; unmatched bases: 3. The germline CDR1 and CDR2 sequences are LGHNA and YNFKEQ. For the CDR3, the DNA is TGTGCCAGCAGCCACCGACAGGGGGCTTATAATTCACCCCTCCACTTT. This codes for CASSHRQGAYNSPLHF.

This clone was seen a handful of times. The chain's CDR3 is CASSARRGGLGEQYF. The CDR3 DNA is TGTGCCAGCAGTGCCCGCAGGGGCGGTCTGGGCGAGCAGTACTTC. This chain joins TRBV6-1 and TRBJ2-7; a weak D match, TRBD1 (6 bases). This CDR3 is 15 amino acids long. The germline gives CDR1 MNHNS, CDR2 SASEGT. Trimming cost V 4 bases and J 6 bases, with 19 bases left between them.

The chain combines TRBV5-1 with TRBJ2-7; 7 bases agree with TRBD1. CDR3 length: 13 residues. The J segment lost 7 bases and the V segment lost 4 bases, leaving 8 bases of the junction unmatched. Germline-derived CDR1 and CDR2 are SGHRS and YFSETQ. The DNA for the CDR3 is TGCGCCAGCAGCACTCGGGACAGTGGGGAGCAGTACTTC. The encoded protein is CASSTRDSGEQYF.

The chain is built from TRBV5-4 and TRBJ2-7; 8 bases map to TRBD2. CDR3 length equals 14 residues. In germline, CDR1 is SGHNT, CDR2 YYREEE (reference sequence). The trim removed 2 bases at V and 6 bases at J, leaving 7 bases unmatched. The CDR3 coding sequence is TGTGCCAGCAGCTTAAGTCTAGCGGGCGGCGAGCAGTACTTC. It translates to CASSLSLAGGEQYF.